This is a list of T cell receptor beta chains from one sample in a study of T cells in Graves' hyperthyroidism and ophthalmopathy. TCRdb passed the multiplex PCR reads through MiXCR, listing each CDR3 protein once. The data contain 370,000 or so distinct CDR3 sequences, about 13% of them singletons. The sample comprised blood. These receptor sequences come from a man between 25 and 39 years old with Graves' hyperthyroidism that later progressed to Graves' ophthalmopathy. The conserved cysteine and the conserved F or W are not part of the CDR3 here. The D gene is left open where the match is weak. Only part of the rows carry a size: once, few, many, or a class if the clone is expanded.

v_gene	d_gene	abundance	j_gene	CDR3aa
TRBV18	-	-	TRBJ2-7	ASSLYKGSTQY
TRBV6-5	-	-	TRBJ1-3	ASSYSGGNTIY
TRBV5-1	TRBD1	-	TRBJ1-2	ASSWGQGALYGYT
TRBV5-1	TRBD1	many	TRBJ1-1	ASYRPGQSNTEAF
TRBV29-1	TRBD1	few	TRBJ2-4	SVEIQTGELPLAKDIQY
TRBV7-9	-	many	TRBJ1-5	ASSIGQSYSNQPQH
TRBV11-2	TRBD1	many	TRBJ1-2	ASKQGDYGYT
TRBV6-5	TRBD1	few	TRBJ2-7	ASSYGYRGKSYEQY
TRBV5-6	-	-	TRBJ2-2	ASSYLGGRNIGELF
TRBV5-1	TRBD1	-	TRBJ2-2	ASSLAVGQDYTGELF
TRBV5-1	-	few	TRBJ2-2	ASSLEQSNTGELF
TRBV9	-	few	TRBJ2-1	ASSGGGRSYNEQF
TRBV30	-	many	TRBJ2-2	AWTRGTGELF
TRBV7-2	-	many	TRBJ2-7	ASSPLLVQGNEQY
TRBV28	-	many	TRBJ1-1	ASSPRTGRTEAF
TRBV7-9	-	-	TRBJ1-6	ASSSGTPNSPLH
TRBV7-2	-	-	TRBJ2-2	ANRRGGRTGELF
TRBV7-9	TRBD1	-	TRBJ2-3	ASSFTGTGRTDTQY
TRBV27	-	many	TRBJ2-2	ASGPSNGELF
TRBV6-1	-	-	TRBJ2-7	ASSVTLSYEQY